Below are 7 T cell receptor beta chains sequenced from a single sample in a study of blood T cell repertoires in COVID-19. Sequenced by immunoSEQ multiplex PCR; TCRdb stores in-frame clones only, minus some. The data hold hundreds of thousands of clones, with about nine tenths observed a single time. The specimen sequenced was PBMCs or T cells enriched from blood (not recorded which). The receptors come from a woman under 30 who had recovered from COVID-19.

The rearrangement uses TRBV29-1 and TRBJ2-1; 11 nucleotides agree with TRBD1. CDR1 is SQVTM, CDR2 ANQGSEA, per germline. This CDR3 comprises 14 residues. With V trimmed by 7 bases and J by 3 bases, 5 bases remained unmatched. In DNA form, the CDR3 reads TGCAGCGCTCGGGGGACAGGGGGCTACAATGAGCAGTTCTTC. It translates to CSARGTGGYNEQFF.

The rearrangement joins TRBV4-2 to TRBJ1-4; D may be TRBD1 (5 bases). Germline CDR1 reads LGHNA; CDR2 reads YNFKEQ. V was cut by 0 bases and J by 3 bases, with 11 bases left in between. The CDR3 sequence is 16 residues long. Written as DNA, the CDR3 is TGTGCCAGCAGCCAAGAAAGGGGAAGACCTAATGAAAAACTGTTTTTT. It is translated as CASSQERGRPNEKLFF.

This CDR3 reads CASSPGTGTGYEQYF. CDR3 nucleotide sequence: TGTGCCAGCAGCCCGGGGACAGGGACTGGCTACGAGCAGTACTTC. The V gene is TRBV28, the J gene TRBJ2-7, with 9 bases identical to TRBD1. The V and J ends lost 6 bases and 3 bases, in that order; junction bases with no gene match: 9. Germline assignment: CDR1 MDHEN and CDR2 SYDVKM. The CDR3 totals 15 residues.

The chain recombines TRBV18 with TRBJ1-2, with D possibly TRBD1 on 5 matching bases. Germline CDR1 reads KGHSH; CDR2 reads LQKENI. Trimming stripped 2 bases from V and 4 bases from J, with 20 bases between. There are 17 residues in the CDR3. CDR3 protein: CASSPMGLPRVFYGYTF. In nucleotides, the CDR3 is TGTGCCAGCTCACCAATGGGCCTCCCCAGGGTCTTCTATGGCTACACCTTC.

The CDR3 DNA reads TGTGCCAGCAGCTTTATGGGGGCGGCCTCCTACGAGCAGTACTTC. Amino acids: CASSFMGAASYEQYF. J is TRBJ2-7 and V is TRBV7-2, with D perhaps matching TRBD1 (6 bases). The germline gives CDR1 SGHTA, CDR2 FQGNSA. The CDR3 runs 15 residues. Trimming took off 3 bases at V and 0 bases at J, with 12 bases between the two ends.

The chain has TRBV3-1 (or the pseudogene TRBV3-2) and TRBJ2-5, with 7 bases identical to TRBD1. The germline CDR1 and CDR2 sequences are LGHDT and YNNKEL (reference sequence). V lost 4 bases and J lost 2; bases outside the gene matches: 4. This CDR3 is 14 amino acids long. The chain's CDR3 is CASSLRQGQETQYF. In DNA form, the CDR3 reads TGTGCCAGCAGCCTTCGACAGGGTCAAGAGACCCAGTACTTC.

This clone was counted a few times. For the CDR3, the DNA is TGTGCCAGCAGCTTGGCCAGGGCAGGGGAGCAGTACTTC. As protein: CASSLARAGEQYF. The J gene is TRBJ2-7, the V gene TRBV5-6; TRBD1 might be the D (5 bases). V was trimmed by 0 bases and J by 7 bases, leaving 11 bases between them. CDR3 length: 13 amino acids. The germline V gene has CDR1 SGHDT and CDR2 YYEEEE.